These T cell receptor beta chains were read from a single sample in a study of graft-versus-host responses after intestinal transplantation. Sequenced by immunoSEQ multiplex PCR; TCRdb stores in-frame clones only, minus some. The table records under 50,000 clones, roughly 90% of them present only once. This specimen was PBMCs, taken just under 270 days after transplant. These TCRs come from a human patient who received an intestinal transplant, so some T cells may come from the graft donor. CDR3s include the opening cysteine and the closing phenylalanine or tryptophan. The order of the fields is J gene, V gene, CDR3 protein.

>TRBJ1-2|TRBV9
CASSASLLSGTDGYTF
>TRBJ2-3|TRBV10-3
CAIRDRGEDTQYF
>TRBJ1-1|TRBV5-4
CASRSTGNTEAFF
>TRBJ2-5|TRBV5-1
CASSLETGTQETQYF
>TRBJ1-4|TRBV9
CASSVVWAPPNEKLFF
>TRBJ2-7|TRBV6-1
CASSSGPRRDF
>TRBJ2-6|TRBV29-1
CSVAGASGANVLTF
>TRBJ1-3|TRBV6-1
CASSEVGQASGNTIYF
>TRBJ1-1|TRBV6-1
CASSTSLGPEAFF
>TRBJ2-7|TRBV5-1
CASSYNRWVAYEQYF
>TRBJ2-7|TRBV7-9
CASSFDKSSYEQYF
>TRBJ2-7|TRBV6-1
CASWDRGNYEQYF
>TRBJ1-5|TRBV19
CASSSGAQPQHF
>TRBJ2-7|TRBV5-1
CASRRVGGKWSYEQYF
>TRBJ1-1|TRBV11-2
CASSLGTGTPNTEAFF
>TRBJ2-1|TRBV7-3
CASSSAGGPDNEQFF
>TRBJ2-1|TRBV19
CASSIGTGVYNEQFF
>TRBJ2-6|TRBV7-3
CASSLSGTSSGANVLTF
>TRBJ2-5|TRBV6-6
CASRMTGGQETQYF
>TRBJ2-5|TRBV19
CASSMGRGPQGETQYF
>TRBJ1-1|TRBV18
CASSQNRDNTEAFF
>TRBJ2-1|TRBV5-1
CASSFTLAGALLNEQFF
>TRBJ1-2|TRBV6-1
CASGGSPRAYGYTF
>TRBJ1-1|TRBV5-1
CASSSVGDSLNTEAFF
>TRBJ2-1|TRBV19
CASSIGLAGGHEQFF
>TRBJ2-7|TRBV7-6
CASSLVQTEQYF
>TRBJ1-5|TRBV27
CASSLSGSNQPQHF
>TRBJ2-1|TRBV5-5
CASRPSPLAGGNEQFF
>TRBJ1-2|TRBV19
CASSIGGGGYTF
>TRBJ2-1|TRBV11-3
CASSLGTSGGDEQFF
>TRBJ2-7|TRBV7-2
CASSLVGQGPLSYEQYF
>TRBJ2-2|TRBV19
CASSRYRDTGELFF
>TRBJ2-7|TRBV18
CASSPDRGPYEQYF
>TRBJ1-5|TRBV4-2
CASSPRGDGGNQPQHF
>TRBJ2-1|TRBV6-4
CASSEERGGPHEQFF
>TRBJ1-1|TRBV19
CASSIPQGIQAFF
>TRBJ1-2|TRBV19
CASSIDVAGLNNYGYTF
>TRBJ2-4|TRBV4-1
CASSQTWDRGLAKNIQYF
>TRBJ1-4|TRBV7-8
CASSLRERATNEKLFF
>TRBJ1-2|TRBV7-9
CASSLNGYTF
>TRBJ1-2|TRBV9
CASSVSGTGGYNGYTF
>TRBJ2-2|TRBV6-5
CASSSGTGGNTGELFF
>TRBJ1-2|TRBV18
CASSLRDLRGYGYTF
>TRBJ1-5|TRBV7-9
CASSLYQDQPQHF
>TRBJ2-1|TRBV4-1
CASSRGEYNEQFF
>TRBJ2-7|TRBV27
CASSLRGGLSYEQYF
>TRBJ2-2|TRBV7-9
CASSLVRDTGELFF
>TRBJ2-5|TRBV5-8
CASSAPSQETQYF
>TRBJ2-3|TRBV7-8
CASSRTRTSTDTQYF
>TRBJ1-2|TRBV29-1
CSDTNGDGYTF
>TRBJ2-5|TRBV15
CATSREYGAPETQYF
>TRBJ1-2|TRBV6-5
CASSPFAYGYTF